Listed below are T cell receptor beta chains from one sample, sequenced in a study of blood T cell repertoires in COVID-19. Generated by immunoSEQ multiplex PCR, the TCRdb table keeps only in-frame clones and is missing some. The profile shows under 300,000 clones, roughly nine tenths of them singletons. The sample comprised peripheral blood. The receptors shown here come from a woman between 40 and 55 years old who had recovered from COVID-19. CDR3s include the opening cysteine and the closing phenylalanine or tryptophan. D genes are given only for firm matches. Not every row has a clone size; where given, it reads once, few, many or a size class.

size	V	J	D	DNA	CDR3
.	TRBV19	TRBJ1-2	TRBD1	TGTGCCACCCAGCCCGGGACAGGGAACTATGGCTACACCTTC	CATQPGTGNYGYTF
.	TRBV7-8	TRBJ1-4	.	TGTGCCAGCAGCTTAATGAATTCGGCAGGAGAAAAACTGTTTTTT	CASSLMNSAGEKLFF
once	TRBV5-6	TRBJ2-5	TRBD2	TGTGCCAGCAGCTCTACCCTTGGGACTAGCCAGGTCCAAGAGACCCAGTACTTC	CASSSTLGTSQVQETQYF
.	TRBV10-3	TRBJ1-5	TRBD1	TGTGCCATCAGTGAGACAGGGGTGTATCAGCCCCAGCATTTT	CAISETGVYQPQHF
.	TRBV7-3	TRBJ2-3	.	TGTGCCAGCAGCTTAGGTACAGGGAGTAATTTAGATACGCAGTATTTT	CASSLGTGSNLDTQYF
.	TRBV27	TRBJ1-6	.	TGTGCCAGCACCCGGACAGACGGGGCTTCACCCCTCCACTTT	CASTRTDGASPLHF
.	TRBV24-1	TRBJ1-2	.	TGTGCCACCAGTGACCCGGACACTTATGGCTACACCTTC	CATSDPDTYGYTF
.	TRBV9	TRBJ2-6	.	TGTGCCAGCAGCGTAGACAGGGACGGGTCTGGGGCCAACGTCCTGACTTTC	CASSVDRDGSGANVLTF
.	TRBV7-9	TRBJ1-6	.	TGTGCCAGCAGCTTAGGGACAATAAGGGATTCACCCCTCCACTTT	CASSLGTIRDSPLHF
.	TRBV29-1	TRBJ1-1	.	TGCAGCGTTGACCCGCGGCGGGTTGAAGCTTTCTTT	CSVDPRRVEAFF
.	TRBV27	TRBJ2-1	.	TGTGCCAGCAGTTTCGGACACTACAATGAGCAGTTCTTC	CASSFGHYNEQFF
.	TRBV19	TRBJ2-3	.	TGTGCCAGTAGTATGTTACAGGAGAGGGATACGCAGTATTTT	CASSMLQERDTQYF
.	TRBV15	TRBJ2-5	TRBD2	TGTGCCACCAGCAGAGAGGGGGGAGGGCAGGAGACCCAGTACTTC	CATSREGGGQETQYF
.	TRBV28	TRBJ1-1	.	TGTGCCAGCAGTTTACAGGGATCGACTGAAGCTTTCTTT	CASSLQGSTEAFF
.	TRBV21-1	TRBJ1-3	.	TGTGCCAGCAGCCCAGGACAGGGGGAAAACACCATATATTTT	CASSPGQGENTIYF
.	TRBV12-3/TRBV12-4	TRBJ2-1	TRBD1	TGTGCCAGCAGTCGGACAGGGAATGGTGAGCAGTTCTTC	CASSRTGNGEQFF
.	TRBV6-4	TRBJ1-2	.	TGTGCCACTAGACAGGACCCTGCTGGGGGCTACACCTTC	CATRQDPAGGYTF
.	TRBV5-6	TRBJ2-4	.	TGTGCCAGCAGCGCCCTTAGTTCAGGGATGACCAAAAACATTCAGTACTTC	CASSALSSGMTKNIQYF
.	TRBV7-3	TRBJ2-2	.	TGTGCCAGCAGCCCTCCCGGGACTAACACCGGGGAGCTGTTTTTT	CASSPPGTNTGELFF
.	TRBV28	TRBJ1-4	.	TGTGCCAGCACCCCCCCCTCGGGGGCAACTAATGAAAAACTGTTTTTT	CASTPPSGATNEKLFF
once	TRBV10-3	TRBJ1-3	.	TGTGCCATCAGTGAGTCCAGCGGGCAGAGGCTGACTCCGGCGGGGAACACCATATATTTT	CAISESSGQRLTPAGNTIYF
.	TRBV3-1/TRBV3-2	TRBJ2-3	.	TGTGCCAGCAGCCAAGGAGGATCAGATACGCAGTATTTT	CASSQGGSDTQYF
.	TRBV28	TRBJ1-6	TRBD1	TGTGCCAGCAGTCCGGGACAGGGTCCTTCACCCCTCCACTTT	CASSPGQGPSPLHF
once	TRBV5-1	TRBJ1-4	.	TGCGCCAGCAGCTCGACAGGCCCCAATGAAAAACTGTTTTTT	CASSSTGPNEKLFF
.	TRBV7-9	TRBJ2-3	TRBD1	TGTGCCAGCAGCCCGGGACAGCGGTTCACAGATACGCAGTATTTT	CASSPGQRFTDTQYF
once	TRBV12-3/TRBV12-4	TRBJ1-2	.	TGTGCCAGCAGTTTAGGCAGGGACTATGGCTACACCTTC	CASSLGRDYGYTF
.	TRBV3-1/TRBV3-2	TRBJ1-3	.	TGTGCCAGCAGCCCACAGGGCTCTGGAAACACCATATATTTT	CASSPQGSGNTIYF
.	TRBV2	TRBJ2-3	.	TGTGCCAGCAGCCTAATGACAGATACGCAGTATTTT	CASSLMTDTQYF
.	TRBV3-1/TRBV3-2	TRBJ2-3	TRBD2	TGTGCCAGCAGCCAAGATCCTGGATTAGCGGGGGGGCGGGATACGCAGTATTTT	CASSQDPGLAGGRDTQYF
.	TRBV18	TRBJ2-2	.	TGTGCCAGCTCACCAGTCAGGGACACCGGGGAGCTGTTTTTT	CASSPVRDTGELFF
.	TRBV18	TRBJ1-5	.	TGTGCCAGCTCACCAGAACAGGCCGTACAGCCCCAGCATTTT	CASSPEQAVQPQHF
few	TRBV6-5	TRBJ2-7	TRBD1	TGTGCCAGCAGGGACGCGACAGGGACCTACGAGCAGTACTTC	CASRDATGTYEQYF
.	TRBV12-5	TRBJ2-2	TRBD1	TGTGCTAGTGGTTTGCTCACCGGGACAGGTACCGGGGAGCTGTTTTTT	CASGLLTGTGTGELFF
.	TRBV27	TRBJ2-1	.	TGTGCCAGCAGTCCCGACTTCGGCTCCTACAATGAGCAGTTCTTC	CASSPDFGSYNEQFF
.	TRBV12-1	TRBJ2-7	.	TGTGCCAGCAGCTTGGGAAGACAAACAGGGGCGTTTTATTACGAGCAGTACTTC	CASSLGRQTGAFYYEQYF